These 7 T cell receptor beta chains were sequenced from one sample in a study of blood T cells in healthy people across ages. Sample-barcoded 5' priming and a J-beta primer mix drove a second PCR of roughly 7 to 11 cycles. TCRdb used MiXCR to reprocess the 5' RACE reads, holding one entry per CDR3 protein. Among more than 800,000 distinct CDR3 sequences listed, more than 25% were seen once. Input material: blood. The source of these receptors is a woman aged 80 or over in good health.

This clonotype turned up a few times. The chain uses TRBV7-2 and TRBJ2-2; D is unclear. V lost 5 bases and J lost 0, with 4 bases in between. This CDR3 contains 13 residues. Germline CDR1 and CDR2: SGHTA and FQGNSA. The CDR3 region has the DNA TGTGCCAGCAGCAAGTCGAACACCGGGGAGCTGTTTTTT. Translated, it gives CASSKSNTGELFF.

At least ten counts were recorded for this clonotype. The chain links TRBV10-2 to TRBJ2-1, with 11 bases fitting TRBD2. The germline V gene has CDR1 WSHSY and CDR2 SAAADI. The CDR3 extends over 14 amino acids. V dropped 10 bases and J dropped 8; count of bases not matched to a gene: 10. The CDR3 loop reads CATQLTSGAYEQFF. CDR3 coding DNA: TGCGCCACCCAACTGACTAGCGGGGCCTATGAGCAGTTCTTC.

The sample holds a few counts of this clonotype. The CDR3 region is CSAPGRGFYEQYF. As DNA, the CDR3 is TGCAGTGCTCCGGGACGGGGATTCTACGAGCAGTACTTC. The chain uses TRBV20-1 and TRBJ2-7, with D perhaps matching TRBD1 or TRBD2 (5 bases each). The V end lost 5 bases, the J end lost 3 bases, and 14 bases lay between the germline ends. Germline V gives CDR1 DFQATT, CDR2 SNEGSKA (reference sequence). This CDR3 is built from 13 residues.

As concerns this clonotype: Just one base apart from a much larger clone, this may be a read error. The gene calls are TRBV4-1 and TRBJ2-1, with TRBD1 as a possible D gene (5 bases). This CDR3 contains 16 residues. Looked up from germline, CDR1 is MGHRA and CDR2 is YSYEKL. The CDR3: CASSQAFRQSYSEQFF. CDR3 sequence (DNA): TGCGCCAGCAGCCAAGCATTCAGACAGTCCTACAGTGAGCAGTTCTTC.

This clonotype turned up a few times. V usage is TRBV18 and J usage is TRBJ1-5, with D hard to call. V lost 3 bases and J lost 2, with 14 bases in between. The germline V gene encodes CDR1 KGHSH and CDR2 LQKENI. This CDR3 has 16 residues. This chain's CDR3 is CASSPIPPLGNQPQHF. In DNA form, the CDR3 reads TGTGCCAGCTCACCGATTCCCCCCCTGGGCAATCAGCCCCAGCATTTT.

In its sample, this clonotype was seen many times. V and J are TRBV10-3 and TRBJ1-2; D uncertain. V lost 4 bases and J 3 bases, leaving 6 bases between the germline ends. Germline V gene data show CDR1 as ENHRY and CDR2 as SYGVKD. This CDR3 region has 12 residues. CDR3 in amino acids: CAISVADYGYTF. CDR3 nucleotides: TGTGCCATCAGTGTAGCGGACTATGGCTACACCTTC.

This clonotype was detected only a few times. V gene TRBV4-3 combines with J gene TRBJ1-2; 7 bases are shared with TRBD1. Germline trimming cut 1 base from V and 7 bases from J; bases unmatched to any gene: 3. CDR1 and CDR2 (germline): LGHNA, YSLEER. The length of the CDR3 is 13 residues. CDR3 residues: CASSQGQGVGYTF. Here the CDR3 DNA reads TGCGCCAGCAGCCAAGGCCAGGGGGTTGGCTACACCTTC.